This TCR beta chain was found in a study of T cell clusters in autoimmune cytopenias. Each sample's input was approximately 0.25 ug genomic DNA, some 38,000 genome equivalents. The CDR3 is made up of 15 amino acids. Multiplex touch-down PCR amplified TRB using TRB-A and TRB-B pools in one tube. TCRdb derives one entry per CDR3 protein from the multiplex PCR reads, leaving out DNA. The sample totals approximately 8,000 distinct CDR3 sequences. The data were also submitted as part of a second study, on T cell repertoires in aging, cancer and after chemotherapy.

Sequencing used peripheral blood. This sequence originates from a human donor with an autoimmune cytopenia or autoimmune hepatitis (not recorded which). The V gene is TRBV12-3 or TRBV12-4, the J gene TRBJ1-6; no DNA is available, so the TRBD1 call from TCRdb remains unchecked. The CDR3: CASSKLQGANSPLHF.